A selection of T cell receptor beta chains follows, all from one sample in a study of vaccination and CD4 T cells after COVID-19. Their target antigens are unknown. One entry per CDR3 protein results from TCRdb running MiXCR on the PCR reads. The sample shows 9,500 to 15,000 distinct CDR3 sequences, 50% of them seen only once. What was sequenced was CD4+ T cells from blood, cultured in vitro. Receptor source: a human donor who had recovered from COVID-19. Each CDR3 is given without its conserved first and last residue. A clone size is listed for some rows: how often the clone was seen (once, few, many), or a class if it is expanded.

clone size: few
V gene: TRBV7-7
CDR3 protein: ASSSEVTDSQETQY

clone size: few
V gene: TRBV11-1
CDR3 protein: ASSFRETEAF

clone size: .
V gene: TRBV28
CDR3 protein: ASSSRTSGNTIY

clone size: .
V gene: TRBV14
CDR3 protein: ASSQVTDTQY

clone size: .
V gene: TRBV28
CDR3 protein: ASSSGPSYEQY

clone size: few
V gene: TRBV6-1
CDR3 protein: ASSEDGRLSGNTIY

clone size: once
V gene: TRBV28
CDR3 protein: VSSLSRLAGAYEQY

clone size: .
V gene: TRBV2
CDR3 protein: ASRSRGWGTDTQY

clone size: few
V gene: TRBV19
CDR3 protein: ASRKTGSSYEQY

clone size: .
V gene: TRBV27
CDR3 protein: ASSDPPGDNTEAF

clone size: .
V gene: TRBV5-4
CDR3 protein: ASSMDKNTEAF

clone size: .
V gene: TRBV5-1
CDR3 protein: ASSSTTGQQY

clone size: .
V gene: TRBV19
CDR3 protein: ATRDGPRQEAF

clone size: .
V gene: TRBV20-1
CDR3 protein: SARDWSSGGGGETQY

clone size: .
V gene: TRBV7-9
CDR3 protein: ASSSKGQGPLEQY

clone size: .
V gene: TRBV7-8
CDR3 protein: ASSLSRDERLT

clone size: .
V gene: TRBV12-3/TRBV12-4
CDR3 protein: ASSRTSGSGRETQY

clone size: .
V gene: TRBV18
CDR3 protein: ASSPAGNSPLH

clone size: few
V gene: TRBV19
CDR3 protein: ATRLSQGAAYGYT

clone size: .
V gene: TRBV5-1
CDR3 protein: ASSLDPLGQGGETQY

clone size: .
V gene: TRBV14
CDR3 protein: ASSPRGVNYGYT

clone size: few
V gene: TRBV6-1
CDR3 protein: ASSEIPGYNEQF

clone size: once
V gene: TRBV27
CDR3 protein: ASSFSRSTGELF

clone size: .
V gene: TRBV2
CDR3 protein: ASVPFPGGDIQY

clone size: .
V gene: TRBV5-1
CDR3 protein: ASSLAPASGNTIY

clone size: .
V gene: TRBV28
CDR3 protein: ASRRNDRFTDTQY

clone size: .
V gene: TRBV7-8
CDR3 protein: ASRDRRTGGYEQY

clone size: .
V gene: TRBV7-2
CDR3 protein: ASSPSRTSSYEQY

clone size: .
V gene: TRBV2
CDR3 protein: ASKGHVLSEQY

clone size: few
V gene: TRBV20-1
CDR3 protein: SAREGAGGSYNEQF

clone size: .
V gene: TRBV6-1
CDR3 protein: ASREAGGPDEQY

clone size: few
V gene: TRBV12-3/TRBV12-4
CDR3 protein: ASSSTRDVTQY

clone size: .
V gene: TRBV6-4
CDR3 protein: ASSETSGRAREQF

clone size: .
V gene: TRBV11-2
CDR3 protein: ASSSPLFYEQY

clone size: few
V gene: TRBV5-4
CDR3 protein: ASSFGLDRNSYNEQF

clone size: .
V gene: TRBV7-9
CDR3 protein: ASSQPGGNSPLH

clone size: few
V gene: TRBV7-9
CDR3 protein: ASSGFSGNTIY

clone size: few
V gene: TRBV4-1
CDR3 protein: ASSQVWSGNWQPQH

clone size: .
V gene: TRBV7-9
CDR3 protein: ASSLLKLGYEQY